This is a list of T cell receptor beta chains from one sample in a study of blood T cell repertoires in COVID-19. The data were produced by immunoSEQ multiplex PCR, yet TCRdb's version contains in-frame clones alone and is incomplete. There are about 210,000 clones in the sample; 84% occur only once, and approximately 8% lies in the top ten. Material: peripheral blood. These receptors were obtained from a woman aged 45-65 years with active or convalescent COVID-19. Each CDR3 is given with its conserved first and last residue. D genes are given only for firm matches. Size values are once, few and many counts, or a class for expanded clones, and some rows have none.

d_call	clone_size	v_call	j_call	cdr3_nt	cdr3_aa
NA	few	TRBV6-2/TRBV6-3	TRBJ1-5	TGTGCCAGCAGTTACCAGGCGGGTAATCAGCCCCAGCATTTT	CASSYQAGNQPQHF
NA	NA	TRBV9	TRBJ2-7	TGTGCCAGCAGCCATGGACAAAACCCCTACGAGCAGTACTTC	CASSHGQNPYEQYF
NA	NA	TRBV6-5	TRBJ2-3	TGTGCCAGTTACCATCGACAACGCAGCACAGATACGCAGTATTTT	CASYHRQRSTDTQYF
TRBD1	NA	TRBV18	TRBJ2-1	TGTGCCAGCTCACCGACAGGGTTTCTCTACAATGAGCAGTTCTTC	CASSPTGFLYNEQFF
TRBD1	NA	TRBV5-6	TRBJ1-2	TGTGCCAGCACCTTGACAGGGGGCGAGTTTGGCTACACCTTC	CASTLTGGEFGYTF
TRBD1	NA	TRBV19	TRBJ2-2	TGTGCCAGTAGTATAGCCGACAGGGCGAACGGGGAGCTGTTTTTT	CASSIADRANGELFF
TRBD1	NA	TRBV12-3/TRBV12-4	TRBJ1-2	TGTGCCAGCAGGCAAATGGACAGGGTCGCCTTC	CASRQMDRVAF
NA	NA	TRBV5-4	TRBJ2-6	TGTGCCAGCAGAAATGGAGGGGTTCTGGGGGCCAACGTCCTGACTTTC	CASRNGGVLGANVLTF
NA	NA	TRBV27	TRBJ2-2	TGTGCCAGCAGTTTTCTTAGCGGGGAGCTGTTTTTT	CASSFLSGELFF
TRBD2	NA	TRBV6-6	TRBJ2-7	TGTGCCAGCACCCTAGCGGGAGAGCACGAGCAGTACTTC	CASTLAGEHEQYF
TRBD2	NA	TRBV10-1	TRBJ2-5	TGCGCCAGCAGTTCATTTAGCGGGATCGCCCAAGAGACCCAGTACTTC	CASSSFSGIAQETQYF
TRBD2	NA	TRBV15	TRBJ2-7	TGTGCCACCAGCAGAGATTTACCCCGGACTAGCGGGAGGGCCGACTCCTACGAGCAGTACTTC	CATSRDLPRTSGRADSYEQYF
TRBD1	NA	TRBV19	TRBJ1-5	TGTGCCAGTAGAGAGGACAGGGAGGTCAATCAGCCCCAGCATTTT	CASREDREVNQPQHF
TRBD2	NA	TRBV7-2	TRBJ2-1	TGTGCCAGCAGTAGCGGGGGGATCTCCAATGAGCAGTTCTTC	CASSSGGISNEQFF
NA	few	TRBV5-1	TRBJ2-3	TGCGCCAGCAGCTTCCGGGACACAGATACGCAGTATTTT	CASSFRDTDTQYF
TRBD1	NA	TRBV30	TRBJ1-3	TGTGCCTGGAGTGGGGGACAGACCGCCTCTGGAAACACCATATATTTT	CAWSGGQTASGNTIYF
TRBD2	NA	TRBV5-5	TRBJ2-1	TGTGCCAGCAGCGGATGGACTAGCGAATCCTACAATGAGCAGTTCTTC	CASSGWTSESYNEQFF
NA	NA	TRBV19	TRBJ2-5	TGTGCCAGTAGTCCTCACCAAGAGACCCAGTACTTC	CASSPHQETQYF
TRBD1	NA	TRBV28	TRBJ1-1	TGTGCCAGCCGAACGACAGGGCGGGGCACTGAAGCTTTCTTT	CASRTTGRGTEAFF
TRBD2	NA	TRBV12-5	TRBJ2-1	TGTGCTAGTGATCCCGGCTGGGCTAGCGGGACGTACAATGAGCAGTTCTTC	CASDPGWASGTYNEQFF
NA	once	TRBV28	TRBJ2-1	TGTGCCAGCAGTTTGATGACAGACTACAATGAGCAGTTCTTC	CASSLMTDYNEQFF
NA	NA	TRBV11-3	TRBJ2-2	TGTGCCAGCAGCCGTGGACTCCCCGGTACCGGGGAGCTGTTTTTT	CASSRGLPGTGELFF
TRBD2	NA	TRBV29-1	TRBJ2-7	TGCAGCGTTGAGGGACTAGGACGGGGCTACGAGCAGTACTTC	CSVEGLGRGYEQYF
TRBD1	NA	TRBV9	TRBJ1-3	TGTGCCAGCAGCAAGGGGACAGGGGTGTCGGGAAACACCATATATTTT	CASSKGTGVSGNTIYF
NA	once	TRBV28	TRBJ2-1	TGTGCCAGCAGTTTACGAGGGGGCTACAATGAGCAGTTCTTC	CASSLRGGYNEQFF
TRBD1	NA	TRBV4-1	TRBJ2-3	TGCGCCAGCAGCCAAGCCCCGGGACAGGGGACAGATACGCAGTATTTT	CASSQAPGQGTDTQYF
NA	NA	TRBV15	TRBJ1-1	TGTGCCACCAGCATCCCAGGAGGGATCGGGACTGAAGCTTTCTTT	CATSIPGGIGTEAFF
TRBD1	NA	TRBV24-1	TRBJ1-5	TGTGCCACCGGACAGGGGAGGGGAGGTCAGCCCCAGCATTTT	CATGQGRGGQPQHF
TRBD1	NA	TRBV28	TRBJ1-6	TGTGCCAGCAGCTCCGGGGGGACAGGGTGGGCTCCCCTCCACTTT	CASSSGGTGWAPLHF
TRBD2	NA	TRBV10-2	TRBJ2-7	TGCGCCAGCAGTGAGTCTAGTGCGGGGGGGTACGAGCAGTACTTC	CASSESSAGGYEQYF
NA	NA	TRBV25-1	TRBJ1-5	TGTGCCAGCAGTGGGGGGCAAGTGAGCAATCAGCCCCAGCATTTT	CASSGGQVSNQPQHF
TRBD1	NA	TRBV7-9	TRBJ1-1	TGTGCCAGCAGCGGACAGGGTAAGAGAGCTTTCTTT	CASSGQGKRAFF
TRBD1	NA	TRBV7-9	TRBJ2-5	TGTGCCAGCAGTCCGGGACAGGGAAAAGAGACCCAGTACTTC	CASSPGQGKETQYF
NA	NA	TRBV28	TRBJ1-2	TGTGCCAGCACCTCTTCCAGGGGCTCCTACTATGGCTACACCTTC	CASTSSRGSYYGYTF
NA	NA	TRBV13	TRBJ1-3	TGTGCCAGCAGCTTTACAGACACACTCCTAGCCTCTGGAAACACCATATATTTT	CASSFTDTLLASGNTIYF
NA	NA	TRBV5-1	TRBJ1-5	TGCGCCAGCAGCTTGGTTCCCCAGGCATATAGCAATCAGCCCCAGCATTTT	CASSLVPQAYSNQPQHF
NA	NA	TRBV6-5	TRBJ1-2	TGTGCCAGCAGTTACTGGCAGGGCGGTGGCTACACCTTC	CASSYWQGGGYTF
NA	NA	TRBV19	TRBJ2-2	TGTGCCAGTAGTATGGGGCAGGGGTTCCCCACGAACACCGGGGAGCTGTTTTTT	CASSMGQGFPTNTGELFF
NA	few	TRBV10-3	TRBJ1-3	TGTGCCATCAGTGACCCAGGGATCTCTGGAAACACCATATATTTT	CAISDPGISGNTIYF
NA	NA	TRBV5-1	TRBJ2-6	TGCGCCAGCAGCTTGGTCGGGGGGCTTGGGGCCAACGTCCTGACTTTC	CASSLVGGLGANVLTF
NA	NA	TRBV3-1/TRBV3-2	TRBJ2-5	TGTGCCAGCAGCTGGGGGAGGGAGACCCAGTACTTC	CASSWGRETQYF
TRBD2	NA	TRBV7-2	TRBJ2-7	TGTGCCAGCAGCGTATCGAGCGGGAGGGCCGCCTACGAGCAGTACTTC	CASSVSSGRAAYEQYF
NA	once	TRBV10-3	TRBJ1-1	TGTGCCATCAGCTGCCGGGACATGGGGTCTGAAGCTTTCTTT	CAISCRDMGSEAFF
NA	NA	TRBV7-9	TRBJ1-6	TGTGCCAGCAGCTTTCTAGTTGGTAATTCACCCCTCCACTTT	CASSFLVGNSPLHF
NA	NA	TRBV5-1	TRBJ2-2	TGCGCCAGCACGGTGCGGGGACCGAACACCGGGGAGCTGTTTTTT	CASTVRGPNTGELFF
NA	NA	TRBV5-1	TRBJ1-1	TGCGCCAGCAGCTTGGGGGGCCGGGGAGGCACTGAAGCTTTCTTT	CASSLGGRGGTEAFF
NA	NA	TRBV4-1	TRBJ1-1	TGCGCCAGCAGCCACTCCCGAGGAGGGAAGCAAACTGAAGCTTTCTTT	CASSHSRGGKQTEAFF
NA	NA	TRBV12-3/TRBV12-4	TRBJ1-1	TGTGCCAGCAACCGGGGGAAGAACACTGAAGCTTTCTTT	CASNRGKNTEAFF
NA	once	TRBV11-2	TRBJ2-1	TGTGCCAGCAGCTTAGTATTCAGTAGCGCCTACAATGAGCAGTTCTTC	CASSLVFSSAYNEQFF
TRBD1	NA	TRBV7-7	TRBJ1-5	TGTGCCAGCACCTCGGGACAGGGGCTTCGGGGCCAGCATTTT	CASTSGQGLRGQHF
NA	NA	TRBV25-1	TRBJ1-4	TGTGCCAGCAGTGAACATGGGGCCGCGGATGAAAAACTGTTTTTT	CASSEHGAADEKLFF
TRBD1	many	TRBV18	TRBJ1-2	TGTGCCAGCTCACTCCCACGGGACAGGTGGTACCATGGCTACACCTTC	CASSLPRDRWYHGYTF
NA	NA	TRBV21-1	TRBJ2-7	TGTGCCAGCGGGGTGGGGACAGAAGCCTACGAGCAGTACTTC	CASGVGTEAYEQYF
NA	NA	TRBV14	TRBJ1-1	TGTGCCAGCAGCCAAGATCTTGGAACAGGGAACACTGAAGCTTTCTTT	CASSQDLGTGNTEAFF
NA	NA	TRBV4-1	TRBJ1-1	TGCGCCAGCAGCCCCGTCGGGGGGACAGAAGCTTTCTTT	CASSPVGGTEAFF
TRBD2	NA	TRBV6-4	TRBJ2-3	TGTGCCAGCAGCGAGCGGGAGGCGGTCACAGATACGCAGTATTTT	CASSEREAVTDTQYF
NA	NA	TRBV3-1/TRBV3-2	TRBJ2-1	TGTGCCAGCAGCCAACTCACCCTTTCGGATGAGCAGTTCTTC	CASSQLTLSDEQFF